What follows is one TCR beta chain and its context. This CDR3 spans 15 amino acids. Germline CDR1 and CDR2: SEHNR and FQNEAQ (reference sequence). The V and J ends lost 0 bases and 2 bases respectively, with 10 bases between them. This sample is drawn from a study of blood T cell repertoires in COVID-19. For the study at large: The origin of the acute and convalescent COVID-19 samples was the United States, Italy and Spain.

Original processing methods: Estimation of nucleated cell counts relied on the amplification of reference gene primers. Clones were read by immunoSEQ multiplex PCR, and TCRdb kept only the in-frame ones, dropping some. The DNA was the basis for D and trimming; V, J and clone size are from that table. Found here are fewer than 50,000 clones, over 70% of them singletons; the top ten hold 44%. This clonotype was obtained from an elderly woman with active or convalescent COVID-19. Sequencing input: peripheral blood. The chain combines TRBV7-9 with TRBJ2-5; no clear D gene. This chain's CDR3 is CASSLAFTAQETQYF. CDR3 DNA sequence: TGTGCCAGCAGCTTAGCTTTCACAGCTCAAGAGACCCAGTACTTC.